The 3 T cell receptor beta chains below all came from one sample that was sequenced in a study of cytomegalovirus exposure and HLA in healthy donors. Use of 60 Vbeta and 13 Jbeta primers characterized the PCR. Profiled with immunoSEQ multiplex PCR; TCRdb holds only in-frame clones, not every one. The sample has around 230,000 clones, 85% seen once. What was sequenced was PBMCs. These receptors came from a girl aged 2-10 years in good health and CMV-seronegative.

This clone occurred once. The chain recombines TRBV9 with TRBJ1-1, with D maybe TRBD1 (5 bases). Trimming took 3 bases from V and 5 from J, leaving 14 bases between them. The CDR3 has 14 amino acids. CDR1 SGDLS and CDR2 YYNGEE come from the germline V gene. The CDR3 bases are TGTGCCAGCAGCGGGCCTCTGGGGGGGACTGAAGCTTTCTTT. Its protein product is CASSGPLGGTEAFF.

The chain combines TRBV7-9 with TRBJ1-2; D gene uncertain. The CDR3 is 11 amino acids. Germline V gives CDR1 SEHNR, CDR2 FQNEAQ (reference sequence). The V and J ends lost 0 bases and 10 bases respectively, with 6 bases between them. Written as DNA, the CDR3 is TGTGCCAGCAGCTTAGCACTCCACTACACCTTC. It is translated as CASSLALHYTF.

The chain carries TRBV18 and TRBJ1-2; 8 bases are a match to TRBD1. The CDR3 is made up of 13 amino acids. V dropped 4 bases and J dropped 6; count of bases not matched to a gene: 4. The germline CDR1 and CDR2 sequences are KGHSH and LQKENI. The CDR3 bases are TGTGCCAGCTCACTTACAGGGGGAGATGGCTACACCTTC. It codes for CASSLTGGDGYTF.